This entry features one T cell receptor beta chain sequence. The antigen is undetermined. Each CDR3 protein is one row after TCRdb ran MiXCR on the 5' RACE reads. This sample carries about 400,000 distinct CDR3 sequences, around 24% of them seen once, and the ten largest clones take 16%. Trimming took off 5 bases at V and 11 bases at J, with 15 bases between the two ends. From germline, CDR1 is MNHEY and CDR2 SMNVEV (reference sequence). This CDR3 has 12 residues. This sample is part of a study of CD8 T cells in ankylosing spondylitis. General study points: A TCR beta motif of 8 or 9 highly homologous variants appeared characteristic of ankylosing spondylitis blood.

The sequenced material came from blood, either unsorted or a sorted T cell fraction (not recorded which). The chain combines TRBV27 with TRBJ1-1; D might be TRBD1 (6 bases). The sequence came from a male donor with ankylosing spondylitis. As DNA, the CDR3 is TGTGCCAGCAGTCTTGGGGGGCGTCAGGCTTTCTTT. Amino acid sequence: CASSLGGRQAFF.